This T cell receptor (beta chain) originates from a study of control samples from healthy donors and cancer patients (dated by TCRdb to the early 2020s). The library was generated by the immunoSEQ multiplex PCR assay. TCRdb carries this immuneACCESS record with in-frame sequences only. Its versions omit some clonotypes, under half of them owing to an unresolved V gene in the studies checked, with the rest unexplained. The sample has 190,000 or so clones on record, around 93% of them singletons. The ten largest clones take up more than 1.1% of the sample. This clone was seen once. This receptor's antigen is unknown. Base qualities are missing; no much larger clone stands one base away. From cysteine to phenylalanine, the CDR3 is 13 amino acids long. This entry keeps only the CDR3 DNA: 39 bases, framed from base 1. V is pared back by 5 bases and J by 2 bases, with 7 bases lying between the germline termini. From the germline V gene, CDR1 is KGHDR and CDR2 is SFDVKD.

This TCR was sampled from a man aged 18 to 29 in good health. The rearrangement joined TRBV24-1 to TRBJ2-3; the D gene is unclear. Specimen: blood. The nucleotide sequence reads TGTGCCACCAGTGGGGTGAACACAGATACGCAGTATTTT. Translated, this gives CATSGVNTDTQYF.